This entry lists 17 T cell receptor beta chains sequenced from one sample in a study of T cells in Graves' hyperthyroidism and ophthalmopathy (dated 2019 in TCRdb). Libraries were built with multiplex PCR. The sample was run on an Illumina HiSeq 2000. Amplification of TCR beta CDR3 regions was carried out from RNA transcripts. The first round of RT-PCR for the TCR CDR3 was performed with the HTBI primer set and the Qiagen OneStep RT-PCR kit. TCRdb took the public reads, trimmed them with fastp at Q25, ran MiXCR for clone calling and kept in-frame beta chains. Identical CDR3 protein sequences are pooled into one entry, listed with their most common genes and DNA. The sample profile shows a few hundred thousand distinct CDR3 sequences; about a sixth of them were found once. Around 6.6% of the sample rests with the top ten. The sequenced material came from blood. These receptors all come from a woman aged 25 to 39 with Graves' hyperthyroidism.

This clonotype was observed many times. The rearrangement uses TRBV20-1 and TRBJ2-7; D gene uncertain. The CDR3 extends over 14 amino acids. Trimming removed 2 bases from V and 5 bases from J, with 16 bases in between. The germline gives CDR1 DFQATT, CDR2 SNEGSKA (reference sequence). The CDR3 reads CSARSDRRADEQYF. The CDR3 region has the DNA TGCAGTGCTAGAAGTGACCGCCGGGCTGACGAGCAGTACTTC.

This clonotype was detected a few times. The CDR3: CASSPRTVPYEQYF. Written as DNA, the CDR3 is TGTGCCAGCAGTCCCCGGACAGTCCCCTACGAGCAGTACTTC. The chain employs TRBV28 and TRBJ2-7; tentative D call: TRBD1 (6 bases). This CDR3 is built from 14 residues. The V end was cut by 5 bases, the J end by 2 bases, with 13 bases between. CDR1 is MDHEN and CDR2 is SYDVKM in the germline V gene.

In this sample, this clonotype turned up many times. V is TRBV6-6 and J is TRBJ2-7; 8 nucleotides match TRBD2. Germline assignment: CDR1 MNHNY and CDR2 SVGAGI (reference sequence). This CDR3 is built from 14 residues. J gave up 2 bases and V 0 bases, and 0 bases lay outside the gene matches. The CDR3 sequence: CASSYSGLAYEQYF. The CDR3 DNA sequence: TGTGCCAGCAGTTACTCGGGACTAGCCTACGAGCAGTACTTC.

V is TRBV25-1 and J is TRBJ1-4; TRBD1 agrees at 8 bases. Looked up from germline, CDR1 is MGHDK and CDR2 is SYGVNS. The CDR3 is 15 residues long. With 1 base clipped from V and 8 bases from J, the junction kept 6 bases outside the gene matches. The CDR3 sequence: CASSEFGGTGEKLFF. The DNA of the CDR3 is TGTGCCAGCAGTGAATTTGGAGGGACAGGAGAAAAACTGTTTTTT.

The table lists this clonotype with a few counts. The junction and the germline gene differ at one end; a read error may be behind it. V gene TRBV24-1 combines with J gene TRBJ1-2; D ambiguous. The CDR3 sequence is 16 residues long. Germline V CDR1 and CDR2: KGHDR, SFDVKD. For the CDR3, the DNA is TGTGCCGCCAGTTTAATCGGACGGCCACCTAACTATGGCTACACCTTC. Residues: CAASLIGRPPNYGYTF.

Many counts were recorded for this clonotype. This chain joins TRBV7-2 and TRBJ2-1, with 7 bases aligning to TRBD1. Germline CDR1 reads SGHTA; CDR2 reads FQGNSA. The length of the CDR3 is 16 residues. After removal of 0 bases from V and 3 bases from J, the junction contained 5 bases not matched to a gene. The CDR3 loop reads CASSLARPGGYNEQFF. In nucleotides, the CDR3 is TGTGCCAGCAGCTTAGCGCGTCCAGGGGGCTACAATGAGCAGTTCTTC.

The V and J genes are TRBV19 and TRBJ2-1; D remains ambiguous. V lost 5 bases, J lost 4 bases, and 9 bases lay in between. The CDR3 totals 13 residues. The germline V gene encodes CDR1 LNHDA and CDR2 SQIVND (reference sequence). The CDR3 DNA follows: TGTGCCAGTAGTTATAGTGTGTACAATGAGCAGTTCTTC. This gives the protein CASSYSVYNEQFF.

This clonotype was counted ten times or more. The rearrangement links TRBV30 to TRBJ2-7; 14 positions match TRBD2. The length of the CDR3 is 15 residues. Germline CDR1 GTSNPN, CDR2 SVGIG (reference sequence). V gave up 4 bases and J gave up 4 bases; unmatched junction bases: 6. CDR3 bases: TGTGCCTGGACGACGGGACTAGCGGGAGATTACGAGCAGTACTTC. Translated, it gives CAWTTGLAGDYEQYF.

V and J are TRBV30 and TRBJ1-1; possibly TRBD1 for D (6 bases). CDR3 length: 14 residues. Looked up from germline, CDR1 is GTSNPN and CDR2 is SVGIG (reference sequence). V lost 3 bases to trimming and J lost 5 bases, with 16 bases between them. The CDR3 loop is CAWSLGGGVTEAFF. In nucleotides, the CDR3 is TGTGCCTGGAGCCTAGGGGGGGGGGTGACTGAAGCTTTCTTT.

This clonotype was detected ten times or more. The gene calls are TRBV29-1 and TRBJ2-2; D possibly corresponds to TRBD2 (5 bases). The V end lost 0 bases, the J end lost 7 bases, and 12 bases lay between the germline ends. The germline V gene has CDR1 SQVTM and CDR2 ANQGSEA. The CDR3 spans 14 residues. The CDR3 region is CSVEDGLASGELFF. Here the CDR3 DNA reads TGCAGCGTTGAAGACGGGCTAGCTAGCGGGGAGCTGTTTTTT.

There are many counts of this clonotype. The rearrangement joins TRBV7-8 to TRBJ2-3, with 8 bases identical to TRBD1. Germline lookup yields CDR1 SGHVS and CDR2 FQNEAQ. V shed 3 bases, J shed 0 bases, and the junction held 8 bases outside the gene matches. The CDR3 totals 17 residues. CDR3 sequence (DNA): TGTGCCAGCAGCTTCGGACAGGGTGGGACTAGCACAGATACGCAGTATTTT. This gives the protein CASSFGQGGTSTDTQYF.

This chain connects TRBV10-3 to TRBJ1-4; D might be TRBD1 (6 bases). V was pared by 10 bases and J by 5 bases, with 14 bases between. The germline V gene has CDR1 ENHRY and CDR2 SYGVKD. This CDR3 has 13 amino acids. The CDR3 bases are TGTGCCACTGGAGGGGGGGAAAATGAAAAACTGTTTTTT. This codes for CATGGGENEKLFF.

This clonotype occurred many times. This chain links TRBV7-2 with TRBJ2-7; D is perhaps TRBD2 (6 bases). Looked up from germline, CDR1 is SGHTA and CDR2 is FQGNSA. This CDR3 contains 12 residues. Trimming took 4 bases from V and 6 from J, leaving 10 bases between them. The CDR3 is CASSSAGGEQYF. The CDR3 DNA follows: TGTGCCAGCAGCTCCGCCGGGGGCGAGCAGTACTTC.

This clonotype was detected a few times. The rearrangement links TRBV28 to TRBJ2-5; possible D gene TRBD2, 6 bases. CDR1 is MDHEN and CDR2 is SYDVKM in the germline V gene. V was pared by 1 base and J by 1 base, with 7 bases between. This CDR3 is 14 amino acids long. The CDR3 loop is CASSLLAAQETQYF. DNA of the CDR3: TGTGCCAGCAGTTTATTAGCGGCCCAAGAGACCCAGTACTTC.

This chain uses TRBV18 with TRBJ2-1, with D uncertain. CDR3 length: 11 amino acids. The V and J ends lost 4 bases and 10 bases respectively, with 8 bases between them. Looked up from germline, CDR1 is KGHSH and CDR2 is LQKENI. The DNA of the CDR3 is TGTGCCAGCTCACTTCAGGTCGAGCAGTTCTTC. Its protein is CASSLQVEQFF.

In this sample, this clonotype turned up a few times. V usage is TRBV10-3 and J usage is TRBJ1-2; TRBD1 matches at 11 bases. Germline assignment: CDR1 ENHRY and CDR2 SYGVKD. This CDR3 comprises 12 residues. Trimming at V came to 10 bases and at J to 5 bases, leaving 3 bases not matched to a gene. DNA of the CDR3: TGTGCCACCCGGGACAGGGGGTATGGCTACACCTTC. Translating it yields CATRDRGYGYTF.

The chain joins TRBV18 to TRBJ2-3; 11 nucleotides align to TRBD2. The CDR3 runs 15 residues. Germline V gene lookup returns CDR1 KGHSH and CDR2 LQKENI. V shed 7 bases and J 6 bases; nucleotides not matched to a gene: 9. Written as DNA, the CDR3 is TGTGCCAGCTGGCGGACTAGCGGGCGGACGGATACGCAGTATTTT. It translates to CASWRTSGRTDTQYF.